A single sample is the source of the 30 T cell receptor beta chains below, sequenced in a study of identical twins. TCRdb processed the 5' RACE reads anew with MiXCR; each CDR3 protein has one entry. The data hold approximately 1.8 million distinct CDR3 sequences, with about 32% observed a single time. Sequences were obtained from cord blood. The origin of the receptors is a newborn girl in good health.

The genes are TRBV28 and TRBJ2-2, with D possibly TRBD1 on 6 matching bases. CDR1 is MDHEN and CDR2 is SYDVKM in the germline V gene. The length of the CDR3 is 14 residues. V lost 4 bases and J lost 5, with 11 bases in between. The CDR3 DNA reads TGTGCCAGCAGTTGGCTTCAGGGGACCGGGGAGCTGTTTTTT. Protein: CASSWLQGTGELFF.

This clonotype was picked up a small number of times. The genes are TRBV5-1 and TRBJ2-1, with TRBD1 matching over 9 bases. The CDR3 contains 14 residues. Germline assignment: CDR1 SGHRS and CDR2 YFSETQ. J was trimmed by 9 bases and V by 4 bases; bases with no gene match: 8. CDR3 region: CASSNPGQGAEQFF. The DNA of the CDR3 is TGCGCCAGCAGCAACCCGGGACAGGGTGCTGAGCAGTTCTTC. Using reference TRBV5-1 and TRBJ2-1 for the parts outside the CDR3, the full variable domain is KAGVTQTPRYLIKTRGQQVTLSCSPISGHRSVSWYQQTPGQGLQFLFEYFSETQRNKGNFPGRFSGRQFSNSRSEMNVSTLELGDSALYLCASSNPGQGAEQFFGPGTRLTVL.

This clonotype appeared a few times. This chain connects TRBV6-5 to TRBJ2-5, with D perhaps being TRBD1 or TRBD2 (5 bases each). In germline, CDR1 is MNHEY, CDR2 SVGAGI. Trimming cost V 4 bases and J 2 bases, with 8 bases left between them. This CDR3 is 13 amino acids long. CDR3 sequence reads: CASSSWGQETQYF. The CDR3 nucleotides read TGTGCCAGCAGTTCCTGGGGGCAAGAGACCCAGTACTTC.

This clonotype has just a few counts. The chain links TRBV28 to TRBJ1-6; D not certain. The germline V gene has CDR1 MDHEN and CDR2 SYDVKM. With 6 bases removed from V and 6 bases from J, the gap between germline ends came to 6 bases. This CDR3 has 12 amino acids. CDR3 region: CASRQINSPLHF. Written as DNA, the CDR3 is TGTGCCAGCAGGCAAATTAATTCACCCCTCCACTTT.

This clonotype was detected a few times. V is TRBV28 and J is TRBJ1-2, with D possibly matching TRBD1 (5 bases). Germline CDR1 and CDR2: MDHEN and SYDVKM. Trimming shortened V by 5 bases and J by 8 bases, and 15 bases separated the two germline ends. The CDR3 is made up of 13 amino acids. The CDR3 DNA reads TGTGCCAGCAGTGGTCACCAGGGATGGGGCTACACCTTC. Its protein is CASSGHQGWGYTF.

The chain combines TRBV18 with TRBJ2-5, with TRBD1 matching over 8 bases. The length of the CDR3 is 15 residues. The trim removed 2 bases at V and 4 bases at J, leaving 6 bases unmatched. The germline gives CDR1 KGHSH, CDR2 LQKENI. The CDR3 DNA sequence: TGTGCCAGCTCACCAGAGCAGGGGGCGAGAGAGACCCAGTACTTC. It yields the protein CASSPEQGARETQYF.

Only a few counts were recorded for this clonotype. The chain recombines TRBV5-6 with TRBJ2-7, with D possibly TRBD1 on 5 matching bases. The CDR3 runs to 14 residues. Germline V gene sequence: CDR1 SGHDT, CDR2 YYEEEE. The germline V and J ends were trimmed by 6 bases and 0 bases, with 13 bases remaining between them. The CDR3 nucleotides are TGTGCCAGCAACTTAGGGGTCCCCTCCTACGAGCAGTACTTC. It translates to CASNLGVPSYEQYF.

The chain recombines TRBV9 with TRBJ2-2; D possibly matches TRBD1 or TRBD2 (5 bases each). From germline, CDR1 is SGDLS and CDR2 YYNGEE. This CDR3 contains 16 residues. V lost 5 bases, J lost 0 bases, and 14 bases lay in between. CDR3 nucleotide sequence: TGTGCCAGCAGTTCGGGACGCTCCGCGAACACCGGGGAGCTGTTTTTT. Translating it yields CASSSGRSANTGELFF. Using reference TRBV9 and TRBJ2-2 for the parts outside the CDR3, the full variable domain is DSGVTQTPKHLITATGQRVTLRCSPRSGDLSVYWYQQSLDQGLQFLIQYYNGEERAKGNILERFSAQQFPDLHSELNLSSLELGDSALYFCASSSGRSANTGELFFGEGSRLTVL.

V gene TRBV27 combines with J gene TRBJ2-1; D ambiguous. The CDR3 has 16 residues. Trimming stripped 5 bases from V and 0 bases from J, with 14 bases between. Germline-derived CDR1 and CDR2 are MNHEY and SMNVEV (reference sequence). CDR3 sequence: CASSPTMAASYNEQFF. In DNA, the CDR3 is TGTGCCAGCAGTCCTACCATGGCAGCCTCCTACAATGAGCAGTTCTTC.

This clonotype showed up just a few times. The chain joins TRBV7-2 to TRBJ1-6, with D unclear. This CDR3 has 13 amino acids. V was cut by 1 base and J by 9 bases, with 7 bases left in between. Germline loops: CDR1 SGHTA, CDR2 FQGNSA. In DNA form, the CDR3 reads TGTGCCAGCAGCTTAGAAACAGTTTCACCCCTCCACTTT. The encoded protein is CASSLETVSPLHF.

The rearrangement joins TRBV7-7 to TRBJ2-1; 7 bases agree with TRBD1. The CDR3 runs to 13 residues. V dropped 4 bases and J dropped 8; count of bases not matched to a gene: 5. Germline-derived CDR1 and CDR2 are SSHAT and FNYEAQ (reference sequence). CDR3 sequence reads: CASSSRQGYEQFF. The CDR3 region has the DNA TGTGCCAGCAGCTCCAGACAGGGCTATGAGCAGTTCTTC.

The chain joins TRBV6-5 to TRBJ2-7, with TRBD2 as a possible D gene (5 bases). V lost 6 bases, J lost 4 bases, and 19 bases lay in between. Looked up from germline, CDR1 is MNHEY and CDR2 is SVGAGI. The CDR3 runs to 15 residues. The CDR3 bases are TGTGCCAGCAGGGGCTATAGTGGGAGTTCTTACGAGCAGTACTTC. Its translation is CASRGYSGSSYEQYF.

This clonotype has at least ten counts. The chain uses TRBV20-1 and TRBJ2-3; 9 nucleotides align to TRBD2. In germline, CDR1 is DFQATT, CDR2 SNEGSKA (reference sequence). The CDR3 has 14 residues. The trim removed 3 bases at V and 3 bases at J, leaving 4 bases unmatched. The CDR3 protein is CSASLTSGTDTQYF. The CDR3 DNA follows: TGCAGTGCTAGTCTAACTAGCGGGACAGATACGCAGTATTTT.

The chain is built from TRBV4-2 and TRBJ2-2, with TRBD2 identical over 9 bases. The V gene's germline CDR1 is LGHNA and CDR2 YNFKEQ. This CDR3 comprises 17 residues. The V and J ends lost 0 bases and 4 bases, in that order; junction bases with no gene match: 6. Written as DNA, the CDR3 is TGTGCCAGCAGCCAAGAGGAAGCGGGGGGCCTCACCGGGGAGCTGTTTTTT. It encodes CASSQEEAGGLTGELFF.

This clonotype has more than one count but fewer than ten. The V gene is TRBV10-3, the J gene TRBJ1-5; D gene uncertain. The CDR3 spans 15 residues. Between the trimmed V and J ends, which lost 0 bases and 0 bases, there was a span of 6 bases. CDR1 ENHRY and CDR2 SYGVKD come from the germline V gene. Here the CDR3 reads CAISESGYSNQPQHF. CDR3 nucleotides: TGTGCCATCAGTGAGTCGGGATATAGCAATCAGCCCCAGCATTTT.

The chain employs TRBV18 and TRBJ2-7, with 8 bases identical to TRBD2. The J segment lost 3 bases and the V segment lost 1 base, leaving 2 bases of the junction unmatched. This CDR3 spans 14 amino acids. CDR1 is KGHSH, CDR2 LQKENI, per germline. This chain's CDR3 is CASSPLAGNYEQYF. CDR3 coding DNA: TGTGCCAGCTCACCACTAGCGGGGAACTACGAGCAGTACTTC.

Concerning this clonotype itself: Its ends do not fully match the called genes, so a read error is possible. The genes are TRBV14 and TRBJ1-6, with 8 bases that match TRBD1. The CDR3 sequence is 14 residues long. Germline V lookup: CDR1 SGHDN, CDR2 FVKESK. The CDR3 is CASSQTGENSPPHF. For the CDR3, the DNA is TGTGCCAGCAGCCAGACAGGGGAGAATTCACCCCCCCACTTT. Based on the CDR3 plus reference TRBV14 and TRBJ1-6, the full variable domain is EAGVTQFPSHSVIEKGQTVTLRCDPISGHDNLYWYRRVMGKEIKFLLHFVKESKQDESGMPNNRFLAERTGGTYSTLKVQPAELEDSGVYFCASSQTGENSPPHFGNGTRLTVT.

The gene calls are TRBV14 and TRBJ2-5, with D possibly matching TRBD2 (6 bases). CDR3 length: 15 residues. V lost 0 bases and J lost 5, with 13 bases in between. CDR1 is SGHDN, CDR2 FVKESK, per germline. The CDR3 reads CASSQDLGTRETQYF. The CDR3 nucleotides read TGTGCCAGCAGCCAAGATTTAGGGACTCGGGAGACCCAGTACTTC.

The chain carries TRBV9 and TRBJ2-7; D is undetermined. This CDR3 has 13 amino acids. V lost 1 base and J 7 bases, leaving 12 bases between the germline ends. Germline CDR1 and CDR2: SGDLS and YYNGEE. Here the CDR3 reads CASSVYNQREQYF. CDR3 coding DNA: TGTGCCAGCAGCGTATACAACCAGAGAGAGCAGTACTTC.

CDR3 region: CASRSAGSSYNEQYF. The DNA for the CDR3 is TGTGCCAGCAGATCCGCGGGGAGCTCCTACAATGAGCAGTACTTC. The chain employs TRBV6-2 or TRBV6-3 and TRBJ2-7; TRBD2 might be the D (6 bases). The CDR3 is made up of 15 amino acids. The germline V gene has CDR1 MNHEY and CDR2 SVGEGT. V was cut by 6 bases and J by 7 bases, with 22 bases left in between.

The chain joins TRBV12-3 or TRBV12-4 to TRBJ2-5; D may be TRBD1 (5 bases). The CDR3 runs to 14 residues. The germline V and J ends were trimmed by 3 bases and 11 bases, with 19 bases remaining between them. The CDR3 sequence: CASSFAPQVNEQYF. The CDR3 nucleotides are TGTGCCAGCAGTTTCGCCCCACAGGTCAATGAGCAGTACTTC.

This clonotype appeared a few times. This chain connects TRBV5-1 to TRBJ2-5, with 16 bases fitting TRBD2. Matching the DNA end better, TRBJ2-7 makes the J call doubtful. The CDR3 spans 16 residues. The V gene's germline CDR1 is SGHRS and CDR2 YFSETQ. CDR3 amino acids: CASSPGLAGGPHEQYF. The CDR3 DNA follows: TGCGCCAGCAGCCCGGGACTAGCGGGGGGGCCCCACGAGCAGTACTTC.

This clonotype has ten or more counts. The V call is TRBV12-3 or TRBV12-4, the J call TRBJ2-7; 7 nucleotides match TRBD2. The CDR3 length is 14 residues. Germline trimming cut 3 bases from V and 3 bases from J; bases unmatched to any gene: 5. The CDR3 here is CASSFSGSNYEQYF. In DNA form, the CDR3 reads TGTGCCAGCAGTTTTAGCGGGTCGAACTACGAGCAGTACTTC.

Worth noting for this clonotype: A read error may produce the germline difference seen at one junction end. V and J are TRBV5-1 and TRBJ1-6; weak D call: TRBD1 (6 bases). The CDR3 has 15 amino acids. Germline V gives CDR1 SGHRS, CDR2 YFSETQ. The CDR3 DNA is TGCGCCAGCAGTTTGGGGGCAACGCTGCGATCACCCCTCCACTTT. Its protein product is CASSLGATLRSPLHF.

This clonotype showed up just a few times. The J gene is TRBJ2-3, the V gene TRBV18; maybe TRBD2 (6 bases). This CDR3 has 15 amino acids. V was clipped by 3 bases and J by 5 bases, with 15 bases between them. The germline V gene has CDR1 KGHSH and CDR2 LQKENI. The CDR3 loop is CASSPDLGRGDTQYF. The CDR3 DNA is TGTGCCAGCTCACCGGATTTAGGGCGGGGAGATACGCAGTATTTT.

J is TRBJ1-5 and V is TRBV3-1; D ambiguous. Germline values: CDR1 LGHDT, CDR2 YNNKEL (reference sequence). The germline V and J ends were trimmed by 4 bases and 1 base, with 11 bases remaining between them. The CDR3 runs 15 residues. This chain's CDR3 is CASSPGRWSNQPQHF. CDR3 DNA: TGTGCCAGCAGCCCCGGGAGGTGGAGCAATCAGCCCCAGCATTTT.

The chain employs TRBV20-1 and TRBJ2-7; TRBD2 matches at 7 bases. The CDR3 covers 14 residues. The trim removed 3 bases at V and 3 bases at J, leaving 8 bases unmatched. Germline CDR1 and CDR2: DFQATT and SNEGSKA (reference sequence). Written as DNA, the CDR3 is TGCAGTGCTAGTCGGGTCGGGGGGTTCTACGAGCAGTACTTC. This codes for CSASRVGGFYEQYF.

The chain links TRBV14 to TRBJ1-2, with TRBD1 matching over 7 bases. This CDR3 region has 17 residues. V shed 3 bases and J 4 bases; nucleotides not matched to a gene: 14. Per germline, CDR1 SGHDN and CDR2 FVKESK. This CDR3 reads CASSHTPYRGPSYGYTF. In DNA, the CDR3 is TGTGCCAGCAGCCACACTCCTTACAGGGGACCAAGCTATGGCTACACCTTC.

This chain connects TRBV10-3 to TRBJ2-7; 10 nucleotides agree with TRBD1. The CDR3 has 13 residues. V dropped 9 bases and J dropped 3; count of bases not matched to a gene: 5. Germline-derived CDR1 and CDR2 are ENHRY and SYGVKD. CDR3 sequence (DNA): TGTGCCATAGCGACAGGGGGCTTCTACGAGCAGTACTTC. Amino acids: CAIATGGFYEQYF.

This clonotype has just a few counts. J is TRBJ1-1 and V is TRBV29-1, with unresolved D. CDR3 length equals 13 residues. Germline CDR1 and CDR2: SQVTM and ANQGSEA. V lost 4 bases and J lost 3, with 12 bases in between. CDR3 sequence (DNA): TGCAGCGTTGCTCTTGGCGGGGACACTGAAGCTTTCTTT. This gives the protein CSVALGGDTEAFF.